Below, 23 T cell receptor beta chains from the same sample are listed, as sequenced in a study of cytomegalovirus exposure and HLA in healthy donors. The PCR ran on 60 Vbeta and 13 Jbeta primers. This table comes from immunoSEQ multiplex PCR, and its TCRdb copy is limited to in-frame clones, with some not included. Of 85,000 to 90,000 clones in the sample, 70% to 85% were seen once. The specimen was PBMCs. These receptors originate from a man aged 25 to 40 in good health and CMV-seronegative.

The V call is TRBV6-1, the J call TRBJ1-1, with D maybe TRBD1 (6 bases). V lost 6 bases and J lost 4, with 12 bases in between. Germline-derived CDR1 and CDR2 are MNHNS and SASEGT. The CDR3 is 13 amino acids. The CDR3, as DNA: TGTGCCAGCAGCACGGGAGGGGGCACTGAAGCTTTCTTT. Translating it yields CASSTGGGTEAFF.

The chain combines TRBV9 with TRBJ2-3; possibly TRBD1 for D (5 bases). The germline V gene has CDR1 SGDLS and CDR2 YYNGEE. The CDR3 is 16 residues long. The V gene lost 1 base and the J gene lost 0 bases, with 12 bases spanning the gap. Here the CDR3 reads CASSVSLGASTDTQYF. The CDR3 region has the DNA TGTGCCAGCAGCGTATCTCTTGGGGCTAGCACAGATACGCAGTATTTT.

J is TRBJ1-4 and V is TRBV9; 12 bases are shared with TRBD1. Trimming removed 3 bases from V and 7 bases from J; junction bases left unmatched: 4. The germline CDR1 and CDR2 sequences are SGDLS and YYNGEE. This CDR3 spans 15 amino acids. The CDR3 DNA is TGTGCCAGCAGCGCCGGGACAGGGGGCATTGAAAAACTGTTTTTT. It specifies CASSAGTGGIEKLFF.

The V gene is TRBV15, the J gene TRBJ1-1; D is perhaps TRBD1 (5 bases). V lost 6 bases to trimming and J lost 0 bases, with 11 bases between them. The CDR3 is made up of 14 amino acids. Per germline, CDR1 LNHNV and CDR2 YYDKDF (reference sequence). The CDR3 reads CATRKGDMNTEAFF. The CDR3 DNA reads TGTGCCACCAGGAAAGGGGATATGAACACTGAAGCTTTCTTT.

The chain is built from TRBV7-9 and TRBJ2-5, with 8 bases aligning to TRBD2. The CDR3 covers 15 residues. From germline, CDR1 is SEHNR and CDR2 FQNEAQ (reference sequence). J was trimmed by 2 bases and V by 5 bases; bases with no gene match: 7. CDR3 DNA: TGTGCCAGCAGCCCCCCCGGGGGGGGGCAAGAGACCCAGTACTTC. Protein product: CASSPPGGGQETQYF.

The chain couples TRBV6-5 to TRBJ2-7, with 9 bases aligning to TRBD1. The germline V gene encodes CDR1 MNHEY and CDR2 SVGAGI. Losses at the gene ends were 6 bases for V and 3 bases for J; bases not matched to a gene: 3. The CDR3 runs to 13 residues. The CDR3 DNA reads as TGTGCCAGCAGGACAGGGGGGGGCTACGAGCAGTACTTC. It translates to CASRTGGGYEQYF.

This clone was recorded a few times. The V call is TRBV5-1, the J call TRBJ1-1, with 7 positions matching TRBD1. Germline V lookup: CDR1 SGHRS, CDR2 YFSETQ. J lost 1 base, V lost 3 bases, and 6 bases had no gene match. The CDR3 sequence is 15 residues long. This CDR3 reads CASSWSWTGNTEAFF. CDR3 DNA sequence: TGCGCCAGCAGCTGGTCGTGGACAGGGAACACTGAAGCTTTCTTT. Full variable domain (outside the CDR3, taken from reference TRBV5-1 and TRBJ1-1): KAGVTQTPRYLIKTRGQQVTLSCSPISGHRSVSWYQQTPGQGLQFLFEYFSETQRNKGNFPGRFSGRQFSNSRSEMNVSTLELGDSALYLCASSWSWTGNTEAFFGQGTRLTVV.

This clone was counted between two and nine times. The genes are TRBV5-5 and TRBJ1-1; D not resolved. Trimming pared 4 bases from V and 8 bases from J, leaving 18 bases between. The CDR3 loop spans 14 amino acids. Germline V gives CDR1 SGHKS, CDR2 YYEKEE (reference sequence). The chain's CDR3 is CASSTGNLPREAFF. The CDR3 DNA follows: TGTGCCAGCAGCACCGGGAACCTACCGAGAGAAGCTTTCTTT. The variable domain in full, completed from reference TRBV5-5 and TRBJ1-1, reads DAGVTQSPTHLIKTRGQQVTLRCSPISGHKSVSWYQQVLGQGPQFIFQYYEKEERGRGNFPDRFSARQFPNYSSELNVNALLLGDSALYLCASSTGNLPREAFFGQGTRLTVV.

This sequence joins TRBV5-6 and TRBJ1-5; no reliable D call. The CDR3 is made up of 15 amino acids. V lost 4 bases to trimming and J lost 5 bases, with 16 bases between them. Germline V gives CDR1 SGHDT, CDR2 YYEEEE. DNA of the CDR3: TGTGCCAGCAGCCGAGGCGTACCCTTTGATCAGCCCCAGCATTTT. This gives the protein CASSRGVPFDQPQHF.

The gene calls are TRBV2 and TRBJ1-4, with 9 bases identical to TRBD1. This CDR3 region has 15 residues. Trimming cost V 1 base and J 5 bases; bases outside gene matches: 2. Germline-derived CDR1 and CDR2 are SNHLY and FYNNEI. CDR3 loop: CASSEGDRENEKLFF. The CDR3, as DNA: TGTGCCAGCAGTGAAGGGGACAGGGAAAATGAAAAACTGTTTTTT.

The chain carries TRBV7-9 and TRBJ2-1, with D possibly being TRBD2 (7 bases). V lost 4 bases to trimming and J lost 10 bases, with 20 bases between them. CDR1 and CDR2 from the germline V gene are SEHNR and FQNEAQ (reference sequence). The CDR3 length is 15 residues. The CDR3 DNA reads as TGTGCCAGCAGCTCCTCCCCGGGGGGCCATGGGGAGCAGTTCTTC. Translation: CASSSSPGGHGEQFF.

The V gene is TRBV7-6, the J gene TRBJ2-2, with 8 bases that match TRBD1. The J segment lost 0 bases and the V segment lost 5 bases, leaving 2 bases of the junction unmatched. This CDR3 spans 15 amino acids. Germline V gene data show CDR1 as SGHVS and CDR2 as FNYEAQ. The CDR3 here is CASSPQGANTGELFF. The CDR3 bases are TGTGCCAGCAGCCCACAGGGGGCGAACACCGGGGAGCTGTTTTTT. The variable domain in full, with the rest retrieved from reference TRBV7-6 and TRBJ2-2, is GAGVSQSPRYKVTKRGQDVALRCDPISGHVSLYWYRQALGQGPEFLTYFNYEAQQDKSGLPNDRFSAERPEGSISTLTIQRTEQRDSAMYRCASSPQGANTGELFFGEGSRLTVL.

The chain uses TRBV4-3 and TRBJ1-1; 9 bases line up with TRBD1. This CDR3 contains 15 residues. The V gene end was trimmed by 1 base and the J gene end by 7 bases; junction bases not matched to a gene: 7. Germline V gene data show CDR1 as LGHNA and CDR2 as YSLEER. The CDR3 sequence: CASSQGLGTGIEAFF. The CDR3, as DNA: TGCGCCAGCAGCCAAGGGCTGGGGACAGGGATTGAAGCTTTCTTT.

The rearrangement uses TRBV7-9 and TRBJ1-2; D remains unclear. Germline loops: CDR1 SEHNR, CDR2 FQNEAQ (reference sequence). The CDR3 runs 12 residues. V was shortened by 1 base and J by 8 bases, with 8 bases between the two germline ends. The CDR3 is CASSLVGGGYTF. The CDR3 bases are TGTGCCAGCAGCTTAGTTGGAGGGGGCTACACCTTC.

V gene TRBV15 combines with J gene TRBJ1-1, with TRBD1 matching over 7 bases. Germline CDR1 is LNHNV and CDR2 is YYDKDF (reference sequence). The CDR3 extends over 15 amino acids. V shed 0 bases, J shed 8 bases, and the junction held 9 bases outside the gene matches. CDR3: CATSRDQIGGQEAFF. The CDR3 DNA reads TGTGCCACCAGCAGAGATCAGATTGGGGGACAGGAAGCTTTCTTT.

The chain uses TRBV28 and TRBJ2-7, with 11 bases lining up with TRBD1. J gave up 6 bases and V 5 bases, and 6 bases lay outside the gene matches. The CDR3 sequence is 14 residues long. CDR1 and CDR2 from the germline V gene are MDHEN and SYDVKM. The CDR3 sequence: CASSRPGQGVEQYF. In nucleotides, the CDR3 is TGTGCCAGCAGTCGACCGGGACAGGGGGTCGAGCAGTACTTC.

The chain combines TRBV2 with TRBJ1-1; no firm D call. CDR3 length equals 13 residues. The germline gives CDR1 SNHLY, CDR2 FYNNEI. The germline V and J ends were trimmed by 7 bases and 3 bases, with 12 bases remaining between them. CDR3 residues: CASMRDYHTEAFF. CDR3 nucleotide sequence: TGTGCCAGCATGCGGGATTACCACACTGAAGCTTTCTTT.

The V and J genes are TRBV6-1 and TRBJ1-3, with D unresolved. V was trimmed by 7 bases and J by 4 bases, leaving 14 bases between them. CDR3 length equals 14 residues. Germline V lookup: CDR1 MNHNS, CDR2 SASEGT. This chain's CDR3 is CASTGSAAGNTIYF. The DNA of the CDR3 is TGTGCCAGCACGGGATCGGCGGCGGGAAACACCATATATTTT.

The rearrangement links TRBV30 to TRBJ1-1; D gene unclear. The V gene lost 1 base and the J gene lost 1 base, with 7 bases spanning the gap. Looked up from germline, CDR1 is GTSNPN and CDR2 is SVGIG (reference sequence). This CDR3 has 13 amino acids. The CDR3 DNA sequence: TGTGCCTGGAGTGGGGCGTGGAACACTGAAGCTTTCTTT. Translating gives CAWSGAWNTEAFF. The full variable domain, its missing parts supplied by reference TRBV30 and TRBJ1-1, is SQTIHQWPATLVQPVGSPLSLECTVEGTSNPNLYWYRQAAGRGLQLLFYSVGIGQISSEVPQNLSASRPQDRQFILSSKKLLLSDSGFYLCAWSGAWNTEAFFGQGTRLTVV.

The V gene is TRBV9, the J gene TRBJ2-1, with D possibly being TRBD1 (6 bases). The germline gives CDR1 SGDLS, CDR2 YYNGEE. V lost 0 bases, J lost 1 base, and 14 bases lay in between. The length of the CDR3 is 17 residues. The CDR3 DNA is TGTGCCAGCAGCGTAGGTTCTTGGGGGCCTTCCTACAATGAGCAGTTCTTC. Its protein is CASSVGSWGPSYNEQFF.

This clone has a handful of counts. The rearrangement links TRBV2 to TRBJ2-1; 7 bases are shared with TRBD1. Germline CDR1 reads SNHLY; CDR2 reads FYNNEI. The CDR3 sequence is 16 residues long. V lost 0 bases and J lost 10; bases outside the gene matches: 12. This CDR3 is CASSEAVNRGRGEQFF. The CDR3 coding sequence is TGTGCCAGCAGTGAAGCGGTAAACAGGGGAAGGGGGGAGCAGTTCTTC.

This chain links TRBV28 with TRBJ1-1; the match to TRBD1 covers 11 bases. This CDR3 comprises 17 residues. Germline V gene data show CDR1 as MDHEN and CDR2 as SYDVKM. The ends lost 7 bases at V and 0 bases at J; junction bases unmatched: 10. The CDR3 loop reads CASNPSDRGPMNTEAFF. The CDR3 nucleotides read TGTGCCAGCAATCCGTCGGACAGGGGGCCGATGAACACTGAAGCTTTCTTT.

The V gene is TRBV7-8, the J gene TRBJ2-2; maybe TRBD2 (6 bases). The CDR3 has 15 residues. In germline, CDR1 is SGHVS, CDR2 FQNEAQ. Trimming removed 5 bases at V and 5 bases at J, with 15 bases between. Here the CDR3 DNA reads TGTGCCAGCAGCCTAGGGACTGCTATGACCGGGGAGCTGTTTTTT. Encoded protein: CASSLGTAMTGELFF.